The 5 T cell receptor beta chains listed next were all sequenced from one sample in a study of T cells in Graves' hyperthyroidism and ophthalmopathy (dated by TCRdb to the late 2010s). The library was made by multiplex PCR. Sequencing was carried out with an Illumina HiSeq 2000. Amplification of TCR beta CDR3 regions was carried out from RNA transcripts. The first round of RT-PCR for the TCR CDR3 was performed with the HTBI primer set and the Qiagen OneStep RT-PCR kit. TCRdb handled the public reads itself, with Q25 trimming in fastp and clone calling in MiXCR, and kept productive beta chains. Records with the same CDR3 protein are collapsed into one entry carrying the most frequent genes and DNA. The sample data list some 740,000 distinct CDR3 sequences, and approximately 15% of these were observed just once. The top ten clonotypes cover about 9.4% of the sample. Input material: blood. The source is a young woman with Graves' hyperthyroidism.

This clonotype was seen more than once but under ten times. The chain employs TRBV2 and TRBJ2-1; D gene ambiguous. The germline V and J ends were trimmed by 4 bases and 7 bases, with 5 bases remaining between them. The CDR3 length is 11 residues. Germline CDR1 reads SNHLY; CDR2 reads FYNNEI. CDR3 DNA sequence: TGTGCCAGCAGTGCGGCAAATGAGCAGTTCTTC. As protein: CASSAANEQFF.

There are many counts of this clonotype. The chain employs TRBV20-1 and TRBJ2-3; 8 bases agree with TRBD1. J was trimmed by 1 base and V by 2 bases; bases with no gene match: 5. Germline V gene data show CDR1 as DFQATT and CDR2 as SNEGSKA (reference sequence). The CDR3 contains 15 residues. Here the CDR3 DNA reads TGCAGTGCTAGAAACAGGGGGTATGGCACAGATACGCAGTATTTT. As protein: CSARNRGYGTDTQYF.

The chain combines TRBV5-6 with TRBJ1-1; D gene unclear. The CDR3 sequence is 11 residues long. The V end lost 0 bases, the J end lost 8 bases, and 5 bases lay between the germline ends. CDR1 SGHDT and CDR2 YYEEEE come from the germline V gene. As DNA, the CDR3 is TGTGCCAGCAGCTTGGCACAGGAAGCTTTCTTT. Protein: CASSLAQEAFF.

Note on this clonotype: Being one base from a much bigger clone, this may be a read error. The genes are TRBV20-1 and TRBJ2-7, with D hard to call. Trimming took off 2 bases at V and 3 bases at J, with 14 bases between the two ends. The V gene's germline CDR1 is DFQATT and CDR2 SNEGSKA (reference sequence). The CDR3 spans 14 residues. CDR3 in amino acids: CSARRRGSYYEQYF. The CDR3 DNA sequence: TGCAGTGCTAGACGACGCGGTTCGTACTACGAGCAGTACTTC.

To note about this clonotype: This may stem from a read error, because a much larger clone lies one nucleotide away. The genes are TRBV6-2 or TRBV6-3 and TRBJ2-1; D remains unclear. The J call is in doubt because the DNA end fits TRBJ2-7 better. The germline V gene encodes CDR1 MNHEY and CDR2 SVGEGT. The CDR3 is made up of 17 amino acids. The CDR3 here is CASSYPTGYSSYNEQYF. CDR3 sequence (DNA): TGTGCCAGCAGTTATCCTACCGGGTACAGCTCCTACAATGAGCAGTACTTC.